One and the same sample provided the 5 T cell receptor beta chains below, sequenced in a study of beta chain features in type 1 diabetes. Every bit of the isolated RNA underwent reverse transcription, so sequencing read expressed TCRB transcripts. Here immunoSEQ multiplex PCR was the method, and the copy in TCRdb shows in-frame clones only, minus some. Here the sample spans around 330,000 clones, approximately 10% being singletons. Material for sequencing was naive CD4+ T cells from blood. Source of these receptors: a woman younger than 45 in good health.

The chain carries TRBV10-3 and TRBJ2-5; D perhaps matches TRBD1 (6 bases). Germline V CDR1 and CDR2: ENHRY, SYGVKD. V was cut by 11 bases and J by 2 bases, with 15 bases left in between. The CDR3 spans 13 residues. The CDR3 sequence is CAGRGNQQETQYF. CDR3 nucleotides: TGTGCCGGAAGGGGGAATCAGCAAGAGACCCAGTACTTC.

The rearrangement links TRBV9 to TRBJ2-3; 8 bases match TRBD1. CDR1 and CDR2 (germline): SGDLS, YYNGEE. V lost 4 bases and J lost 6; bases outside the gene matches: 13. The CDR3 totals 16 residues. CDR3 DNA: TGTGCCAGCAGCCCACGGACAGGGTTGAATGGGGATACGCAGTATTTT. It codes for CASSPRTGLNGDTQYF.

CDR3 in DNA: TGTGCCAGCACGGGTTCGGGAGAGACCCAGTACTTC. This encodes CASTGSGETQYF. The chain couples TRBV2 to TRBJ2-5; no clear D. This CDR3 region has 12 residues. V was pared by 7 bases and J by 4 bases, with 10 bases between. Germline CDR1 reads SNHLY; CDR2 reads FYNNEI. The complete variable domain, with remaining parts taken from reference TRBV2 and TRBJ2-5, reads EPEVTQTPSHQVTQMGQEVILRCVPISNHLYFYWYRQILGQKVEFLVSFYNNEISEKSEIFDDQFSVERPDGSNFTLKIRSTKLEDSAMYFCASTGSGETQYFGPGTRLLVL.

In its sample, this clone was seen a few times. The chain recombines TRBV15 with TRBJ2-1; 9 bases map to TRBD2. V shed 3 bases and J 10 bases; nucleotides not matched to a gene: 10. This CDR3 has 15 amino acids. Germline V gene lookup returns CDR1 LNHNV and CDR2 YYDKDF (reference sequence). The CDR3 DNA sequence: TGTGCCACCAGCAGCGGACTAGCGTCACTCTCAGAGCAGTTCTTC. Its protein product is CATSSGLASLSEQFF.

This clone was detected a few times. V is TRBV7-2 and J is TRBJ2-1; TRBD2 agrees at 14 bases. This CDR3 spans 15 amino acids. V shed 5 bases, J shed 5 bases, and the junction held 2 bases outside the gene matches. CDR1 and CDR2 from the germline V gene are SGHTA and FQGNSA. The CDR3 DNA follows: TGTGCCAGCAGCAAGACTAGCGGGAGGGACAATGAGCAGTTCTTC. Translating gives CASSKTSGRDNEQFF.